The 28 T cell receptor beta chains below were found in one sample sequenced in a study of blood T cell repertoires in COVID-19. Profiled with immunoSEQ multiplex PCR; TCRdb holds only in-frame clones, not every one. This sample has roughly 400,000 clones, with approximately 90% found just once. The specimen was PBMCs or T cells enriched from blood (not recorded which). Receptors were obtained from a man aged 25-45 years who had recovered from COVID-19.

The V gene is TRBV5-7, the J gene TRBJ2-5; a possible D gene is TRBD1 (6 bases). TRBV5-7 carries the ORF label, with uncertain function. This CDR3 is 15 amino acids long. V shed 7 bases and J shed 2 bases, with 18 bases lying between them. The CDR3 here is CASGFWGQGQETQYF. The CDR3 region has the DNA TGTGCCAGCGGTTTTTGGGGGCAGGGGCAAGAGACCCAGTACTTC.

The chain recombines TRBV29-1 with TRBJ1-1; TRBD1 agrees at 10 bases. This CDR3 comprises 14 residues. Looked up from germline, CDR1 is SQVTM and CDR2 is ANQGSEA. Trimming removed 6 bases from V and 2 bases from J; junction bases left unmatched: 6. The chain's CDR3 is CSVQRQGANTEAFF. CDR3 DNA: TGCAGCGTGCAAAGACAGGGGGCCAACACTGAAGCTTTCTTT.

The rearrangement links TRBV3-1 (or the pseudogene TRBV3-2) to TRBJ2-5, with 11 nucleotides matching TRBD1. Germline V gene sequence: CDR1 LGHDT, CDR2 YNNKEL (reference sequence). Trimming removed 4 bases from V and 7 bases from J; junction bases left unmatched: 8. The length of the CDR3 is 15 residues. The CDR3 loop reads CASSPGQGAVGTQYF. The CDR3 nucleotides are TGTGCCAGCAGCCCCGGACAGGGGGCAGTCGGGACCCAGTACTTC.

The chain links TRBV4-1 to TRBJ2-1, with a possible D match to TRBD2 (5 bases). Germline V lookup: CDR1 MGHRA, CDR2 YSYEKL. The V gene lost 2 bases and the J gene lost 2 bases, with 10 bases spanning the gap. This CDR3 is built from 15 residues. CDR3 protein: CASSQRELAYNEQFF. The CDR3 DNA follows: TGCGCCAGCAGCCAAAGGGAACTAGCCTACAATGAGCAGTTCTTC.

The V and J genes are TRBV7-2 and TRBJ2-7; 11 bases match TRBD2. The CDR3 loop spans 15 amino acids. Germline trimming cut 5 bases from V and 9 bases from J; bases unmatched to any gene: 12. Germline V CDR1 and CDR2: SGHTA, FQGNSA. CDR3 coding DNA: TGTGCCAGCAGCCTCACCGGGACTAGCGGTCTAGGGCAGTACTTC. Translating gives CASSLTGTSGLGQYF.

V usage is TRBV19 and J usage is TRBJ2-2, with a tentative D call TRBD2 (6 bases). V gave up 9 bases and J gave up 6 bases, with 17 bases separating them. The CDR3 loop spans 14 amino acids. CDR1 and CDR2 from the germline V gene are LNHDA and SQIVND (reference sequence). This CDR3 reads CASARESGAGELFF. Here the CDR3 DNA reads TGTGCCAGCGCACGGGAGTCCGGGGCCGGGGAGCTGTTTTTT.

CDR3 DNA sequence: TGTGCCAGTAGTATGAATTGGCGGGAGTCGGTAGATACGCAGTATTTT. This codes for CASSMNWRESVDTQYF. The chain links TRBV19 to TRBJ2-3; 7 nucleotides agree with TRBD2. The CDR3 has 16 residues. The germline gives CDR1 LNHDA, CDR2 SQIVND (reference sequence). The V segment lost 3 bases and the J segment 5 bases; nucleotides outside the gene matches: 11.

The chain couples TRBV3-1 (or the pseudogene TRBV3-2) to TRBJ1-6, with D unresolved. V dropped 2 bases and J dropped 10 bases, with 6 bases sitting between them. This CDR3 region has 12 residues. The germline V gene has CDR1 LGHDT and CDR2 YNNKEL (reference sequence). CDR3 DNA sequence: TGTGCCAGCAGCCAAACATGGTCACCCCTCCACTTT. Its protein is CASSQTWSPLHF.

The chain recombines TRBV3-1 (or the pseudogene TRBV3-2) with TRBJ1-3; D uncertain. V was pared by 3 bases and J by 8 bases, with 11 bases between. Germline assignment: CDR1 LGHDT and CDR2 YNNKEL (reference sequence). The CDR3 covers 13 residues. For the CDR3, the DNA is TGTGCCAGCAGCCACGGGAGTCTTGACACCATATATTTT. Its translation: CASSHGSLDTIYF.

V gene TRBV10-2 combines with J gene TRBJ2-1, with 7 bases matching TRBD1. J gave up 13 bases and V 7 bases, and 10 bases lay outside the gene matches. The CDR3 has 12 amino acids. CDR1 and CDR2 from the germline V gene are WSHSY and SAAADI. The CDR3 reads CASTTGQNLQFF. The CDR3 region has the DNA TGCGCCAGCACCACGGGACAGAACTTACAGTTCTTC.

The chain couples TRBV18 to TRBJ2-7; D is unresolved. This CDR3 comprises 14 residues. CDR1 and CDR2 from the germline V gene are KGHSH and LQKENI. V was clipped by 3 bases and J by 2 bases, with 11 bases between them. The CDR3 loop is CASSPPSVAYEQYF. The DNA for the CDR3 is TGTGCCAGCTCACCGCCGAGCGTAGCCTACGAGCAGTACTTC.

The V call is TRBV6-5, the J call TRBJ1-3; the D is unclear. Trimming removed 8 bases from V and 0 bases from J, with 14 bases in between. Germline values: CDR1 MNHEY, CDR2 SVGAGI. The CDR3 spans 15 residues. The CDR3 loop reads CASSTASYSGNTIYF. For the CDR3, the DNA is TGTGCCAGCTCTACCGCATCCTACTCTGGAAACACCATATATTTT.

The chain links TRBV6-5 to TRBJ1-2; the D gene is possibly TRBD1 (6 bases). This CDR3 comprises 13 residues. Trimming took 7 bases from V and 0 from J, leaving 9 bases between them. Germline values: CDR1 MNHEY, CDR2 SVGAGI. CDR3 in amino acids: CASTRTANYGYTF. In nucleotides, the CDR3 is TGTGCCAGCACCCGGACAGCTAACTATGGCTACACCTTC.

CDR3 in amino acids: CASSQVGARSSYEQYF. CDR3 nucleotide sequence: TGCGCCAGCAGCCAAGTGGGGGCGAGGAGCTCCTACGAGCAGTACTTC. The chain has TRBV4-1 and TRBJ2-7; D possibly corresponds to TRBD1 (6 bases). V lost 1 base and J lost 0, with 13 bases in between. This CDR3 is 16 amino acids long. CDR1 and CDR2 (germline): MGHRA, YSYEKL.

The rearrangement links TRBV6-5 to TRBJ1-1; possibly TRBD1 for D (5 bases). Between the trimmed V and J ends, which lost 4 bases and 6 bases, there was a span of 9 bases. The CDR3 length is 12 residues. CDR1 and CDR2 (germline): MNHEY, SVGAGI. In DNA form, the CDR3 reads TGTGCCAGCAGTTCCCGGGGGGCTGAAGCTTTCTTT. It is translated as CASSSRGAEAFF.

A single count supports this clone. The DNA for the CDR3 is TGTGCCAGCAGCTTGGTCGGGACAGGGAGCGGCTACACCTTC. It encodes CASSLVGTGSGYTF. V gene TRBV5-6 combines with J gene TRBJ1-2, with TRBD1 identical over 9 bases. This CDR3 has 14 amino acids. The ends lost 0 bases at V and 8 bases at J; junction bases unmatched: 5. The germline V gene has CDR1 SGHDT and CDR2 YYEEEE.

This clone was counted a single time. The chain is built from TRBV21-1 and TRBJ1-6; no DNA check was done on the table's D call, TRBD1. TRBV21-1 is reported as a pseudogene. The CDR3 contains 14 residues. CDR3 sequence (DNA): TGTGCCAGCAGCACCGGACAGGGGGAGACACCCCTCCACTTT. Amino acid sequence: CASSTGQGETPLHF.

V is TRBV20-1 and J is TRBJ1-1, with D possibly matching TRBD1 (6 bases). Germline V CDR1 and CDR2: DFQATT, SNEGSKA (reference sequence). Trimming stripped 3 bases from V and 3 bases from J, with 23 bases between. The CDR3 spans 17 residues. The CDR3 here is CSASEEIRDNWDTEAFF. The CDR3 DNA reads TGCAGTGCTAGTGAGGAAATACGGGACAATTGGGACACTGAAGCTTTCTTT.

CDR3 in amino acids: CASSLWREGPGYEQYF. The CDR3 region has the DNA TGTGCCAGCAGCTTATGGCGGGAGGGCCCCGGGTACGAGCAGTACTTC. V usage is TRBV7-9 and J usage is TRBJ2-7; 9 nucleotides line up with TRBD2. The germline V gene has CDR1 SEHNR and CDR2 FQNEAQ (reference sequence). The CDR3 contains 16 residues. Losses at the gene ends were 2 bases for V and 4 bases for J; bases not matched to a gene: 9.

This sequence joins TRBV6-4 and TRBJ2-2; TRBD1 matches 8 bases. Per the germline V gene, CDR1 is MRHNA and CDR2 is SNTAGT. There are 14 residues in the CDR3. The V segment lost 6 bases and the J segment 5 bases; nucleotides outside the gene matches: 5. CDR3 in amino acids: CASSGQGWTGELFF. In DNA form, the CDR3 reads TGTGCCAGCAGCGGACAGGGCTGGACCGGGGAGCTGTTTTTT.

The gene calls are TRBV18 and TRBJ1-4; 9 nucleotides agree with TRBD1. In germline, CDR1 is KGHSH, CDR2 LQKENI. The CDR3 runs to 16 residues. The ends lost 3 bases at V and 3 bases at J; junction bases unmatched: 5. The CDR3 loop is CASSPGTGLANEKLFF. The CDR3 nucleotides read TGTGCCAGCTCACCCGGGACAGGGTTAGCTAATGAAAAACTGTTTTTT.

Turning to this clone: Other nucleotide sequences in the sample specify the same CDR3. V gene TRBV30 combines with J gene TRBJ1-1; the match to TRBD1 covers 8 bases. V shed 2 bases, J shed 4 bases, and the junction held 3 bases outside the gene matches. Germline V lookup: CDR1 GTSNPN, CDR2 SVGIG (reference sequence). This CDR3 spans 13 amino acids. This chain's CDR3 is CAWSLDRGTEAFF. The DNA of the CDR3 is TGTGCCTGGAGTTTAGACAGGGGCACTGAAGCTTTCTTT.

V is TRBV19 and J is TRBJ1-2, with TRBD1 identical over 7 bases. CDR1 LNHDA and CDR2 SQIVND come from the germline V gene (reference sequence). With V trimmed by 6 bases and J by 8 bases, 6 bases remained unmatched. CDR3 length equals 12 residues. In nucleotides, the CDR3 is TGTGCCAGTAGCAGGACAGGCAAAGGCTACACCTTC. It translates to CASSRTGKGYTF.

The chain carries TRBV2 and TRBJ2-7; no firm D call. This CDR3 has 15 amino acids. The V end lost 5 bases, the J end lost 0 bases, and 14 bases lay between the germline ends. The V gene's germline CDR1 is SNHLY and CDR2 FYNNEI. CDR3 nucleotides: TGTGCCAGCAGTCCCAGAGGTGGCGGCTCCTACGAGCAGTACTTC. Its translation: CASSPRGGGSYEQYF. Full variable domain (rest looked up from reference TRBV2 and TRBJ2-7): EPEVTQTPSHQVTQMGQEVILRCVPISNHLYFYWYRQILGQKVEFLVSFYNNEISEKSEIFDDQFSVERPDGSNFTLKIRSTKLEDSAMYFCASSPRGGGSYEQYFGPGTRLTVT.

The chain recombines TRBV18 with TRBJ2-7; D possibly corresponds to TRBD1 (6 bases). Trimming cost V 3 bases and J 3 bases, with 12 bases left between them. The CDR3 has 14 amino acids. Germline V gene data show CDR1 as KGHSH and CDR2 as LQKENI. CDR3 sequence reads: CASSPPGQYYEQYF. Here the CDR3 DNA reads TGTGCCAGCTCACCCCCGGGACAATACTACGAGCAGTACTTC. Full variable domain (missing parts from reference TRBV18 and TRBJ2-7): NAGVMQNPRHLVRRRGQEARLRCSPMKGHSHVYWYRQLPEEGLKFMVYLQKENIIDESGMPKERFSAEFPKEGPSILRIQQVVRGDSAAYFCASSPPGQYYEQYFGPGTRLTVT.

V gene TRBV27 combines with J gene TRBJ1-1, with 7 bases fitting TRBD1. Germline CDR1 is MNHEY and CDR2 is SMNVEV (reference sequence). This CDR3 is 13 amino acids long. J was trimmed by 4 bases and V by 7 bases; bases with no gene match: 6. CDR3 protein: CASKRQGSTEAFF. The CDR3 nucleotides read TGTGCCAGCAAGCGACAGGGATCCACTGAAGCTTTCTTT.

This clone was detected only once. The genes are TRBV2 and TRBJ2-3; D is perhaps TRBD2 (6 bases). V lost 8 bases and J lost 0, with 15 bases in between. The CDR3 consists of 15 residues. CDR1 and CDR2 (germline): SNHLY, FYNNEI. The DNA of the CDR3 is TGTGCCAGCGGAGGGGCGACGCGAAGCACAGATACGCAGTATTTT. Translating it yields CASGGATRSTDTQYF. Full variable domain (missing parts from reference TRBV2 and TRBJ2-3): EPEVTQTPSHQVTQMGQEVILRCVPISNHLYFYWYRQILGQKVEFLVSFYNNEISEKSEIFDDQFSVERPDGSNFTLKIRSTKLEDSAMYFCASGGATRSTDTQYFGPGTRLTVL.

This clone came up once. This chain connects TRBV5-1 to TRBJ2-5; 9 positions match TRBD1. Germline CDR1 SGHRS, CDR2 YFSETQ. This CDR3 spans 16 amino acids. Trimming cost V 0 bases and J 5 bases; bases outside gene matches: 8. The CDR3 is CASSLDGGQGGETQYF. CDR3 DNA sequence: TGCGCCAGCAGCTTGGATGGGGGACAGGGAGGGGAGACCCAGTACTTC.